This T cell receptor (beta chain) was profiled in a study of T cells in narcolepsy. Study in general: Healthy controls were enrolled alongside patients with narcolepsy type 1 or type 2.

Assay: immunoSEQ multiplex PCR; the TCRdb copy retains only in-frame clones and omits some. This sample carries under 40,000 clones, around 83% of them seen once, and the ten largest clones take roughly 0.69%. The study, taken as a whole, reports: HCRT-specific and TRIB2-specific autoreactive clonotypes appeared among same-patient CSF and blood CD4+ clonotypes. Reportedly, autoreactive clonotypes were serially detected in patients' blood but not controls'.

This clone was counted between two and nine times. Its target is unknown. CDR1 is SEHNR, CDR2 FQNEAQ, per germline (reference sequence). V shed 4 bases and J 9 bases; nucleotides not matched to a gene: 15. The CDR3 has 16 residues. The chain joins TRBV7-9 to TRBJ2-5; TRBD2 matches at 9 bases. Sequenced: memory (CD45RA-) CD4+ T cells from blood. This receptor was taken from a human donor in good health. CDR3: CASSSGLARGARAQYF. CDR3 DNA sequence: TGTGCCAGCAGCTCAGGACTAGCGAGGGGGGCCAGGGCCCAGTACTTC. Based on the CDR3 plus reference TRBV7-9 and TRBJ2-5, the full variable domain is DTGVSQNPRHKITKRGQNVTFRCDPISEHNRLYWYRQTLGQGPEFLTYFQNEAQLEKSRLLSDRFSAERPKGSFSTLEIQRTEQGDSAMYLCASSSGLARGARAQYFGPGTRLLVL.